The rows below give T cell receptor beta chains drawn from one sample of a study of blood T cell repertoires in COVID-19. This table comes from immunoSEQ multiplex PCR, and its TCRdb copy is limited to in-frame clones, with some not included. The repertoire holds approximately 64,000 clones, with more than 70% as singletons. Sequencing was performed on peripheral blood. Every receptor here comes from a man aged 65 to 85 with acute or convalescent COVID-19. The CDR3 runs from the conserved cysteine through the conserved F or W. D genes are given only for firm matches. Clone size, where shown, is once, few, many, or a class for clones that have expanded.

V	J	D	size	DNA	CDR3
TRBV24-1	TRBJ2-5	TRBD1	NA	TGTGCCACCAGTGACGGGAGCAGGGGGCGCGCGGGAGAGACCCAGTACTTC	CATSDGSRGRAGETQYF
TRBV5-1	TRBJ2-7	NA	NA	TGCGCCAGCAGCTTGGGGGAAATGGGGCGCAGGTACGAGCAGTACTTC	CASSLGEMGRRYEQYF
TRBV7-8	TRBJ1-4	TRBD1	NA	TGTGCCAGCAGCTTCGACGGACAGGGCGAAAAACTGTTTTTT	CASSFDGQGEKLFF
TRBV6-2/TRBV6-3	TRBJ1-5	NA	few	TGTGCCAGCAGTTACTCGGCCCGGAGTGGGGGGGCCCAGCATTTT	CASSYSARSGGAQHF
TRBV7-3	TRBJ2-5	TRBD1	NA	TGTGCCAGCAGCCCCACAGGGGCCCGGGGGACCCAGTACTTC	CASSPTGARGTQYF
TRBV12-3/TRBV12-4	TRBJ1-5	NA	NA	TGTGCCAGCAGTTTACAGGGCAATCAGCCCCAGCATTTT	CASSLQGNQPQHF
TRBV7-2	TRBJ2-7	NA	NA	TGTGCCAGCAGCTTAGGGATAGACCCAGGGGTCTACGAGCAGTACTTC	CASSLGIDPGVYEQYF
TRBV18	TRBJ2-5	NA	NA	TGTGCCAGCTCACCATCGGGGATAGAGACCCAGTACTTC	CASSPSGIETQYF
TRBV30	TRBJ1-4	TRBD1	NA	TGTGCCTGGACGCGGGACAGGTCTGGGGGAAAACTGTTTTTT	CAWTRDRSGGKLFF
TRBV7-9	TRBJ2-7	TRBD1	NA	TGTGCCAGCAGCTTACGGGGACAGGGGAGAAACGAGCAGTACTTC	CASSLRGQGRNEQYF
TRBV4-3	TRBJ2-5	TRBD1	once	TGCGCCAGCAGCCAAGAGTCCCGGACAGGGGGCGTTTACGAGACCCAGTACTTC	CASSQESRTGGVYETQYF
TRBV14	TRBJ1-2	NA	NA	TGTGCCAGCAGCCGAAGGAGGGCGGGGGTCGATGGCTACACCTTC	CASSRRRAGVDGYTF
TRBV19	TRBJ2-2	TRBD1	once	TGTGCTGAGGACAGGGCTTCCGGGGAGCTGTTTTTT	CAEDRASGELFF
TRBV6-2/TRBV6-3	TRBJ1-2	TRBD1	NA	TGTGCCAGCAGTTATCGGACAGGGACGCTTGCTGGCTACACCTTC	CASSYRTGTLAGYTF
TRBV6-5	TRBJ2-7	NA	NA	TGTGCCAGTAACGTCCGGGGGTCGAGCTACGAGCAGTACTTC	CASNVRGSSYEQYF
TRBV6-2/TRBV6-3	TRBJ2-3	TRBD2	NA	TGTGCCAGCAGTTACCGGCGGGGGATAACAGATACGCAGTATTTT	CASSYRRGITDTQYF
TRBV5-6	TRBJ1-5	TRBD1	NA	TGTGCCAGCAGCCCCGGACAGGGGGCCGGACAGCCCCAGCATTTT	CASSPGQGAGQPQHF
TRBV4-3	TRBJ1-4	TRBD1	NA	TGCGCCAGCAGCCAAGATTGGGGACAGGGTGTGAAAAAACTGTTTTTT	CASSQDWGQGVKKLFF
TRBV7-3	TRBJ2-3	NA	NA	TGTGCCAGCAGCCCACTAGGCAGCACAGATACGCAGTATTTT	CASSPLGSTDTQYF
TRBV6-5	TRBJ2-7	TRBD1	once	TGTGCCAGCAGGAAGAGGGGACAGGGGGCTGACGAGCAGTACTTC	CASRKRGQGADEQYF
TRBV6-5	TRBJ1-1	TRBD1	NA	TGTGCCAGCCTGACAAGGAGGGGGCGGAACACTGAAGCTTTCTTT	CASLTRRGRNTEAFF
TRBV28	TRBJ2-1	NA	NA	TGTGCCAGCAGGAACCCGACAGATGGGTCGAGCTCCTACAATGAGCAGTTCTTC	CASRNPTDGSSSYNEQFF
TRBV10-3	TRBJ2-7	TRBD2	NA	TGTGCCATCAGTGGGGGACTAGTGGGTTACTACGAGCAGTACTTC	CAISGGLVGYYEQYF
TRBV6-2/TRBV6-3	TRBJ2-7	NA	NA	TGTGCCAGCAGTTACTCTCTATCTGGGCAGTACTTC	CASSYSLSGQYF
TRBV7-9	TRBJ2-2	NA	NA	TGTGCCAGCAGCTTAACCCCACCCACAGGGTCCGGGGAGCTGTTTTTT	CASSLTPPTGSGELFF
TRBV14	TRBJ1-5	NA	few	TGTGCCAGCAGCCTCACTATCAATCAGCCCCAGCATTTT	CASSLTINQPQHF
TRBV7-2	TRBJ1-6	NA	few	TGTGCCAGCAGCTTATTAGCGGTGGCACCCCTCCACTTT	CASSLLAVAPLHF
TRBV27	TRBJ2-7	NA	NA	TGTGCCAGCAACCCGACAGGTGCCCCGCGCGAGCAGTACTTC	CASNPTGAPREQYF